This TCR beta chain comes out of a study of OX40 agonist ivuxolimab in advanced cancers. Study-level information: Ivuxolimab, which is an agonistic anti-OX40 (CD134) antibody, was administered to the patients.

In regard to this clone: Its antigen is not known.

Method: immunoSEQ multiplex PCR; TCRdb's copy keeps in-frame clones and lacks some. The data contain about 50,000 clones, roughly 83% of them singletons. The CDR3 is 14 amino acids. The germline gives CDR1 SGHRS, CDR2 YFSETQ. Trimming shortened V by 1 base and J by 7 bases, and 11 bases separated the two germline ends. General study results and limits: At 0.1 to 3.0 mg/kg, clonal expansion of CD4+ and CD8+ blood T cells had occurred by week 6.

The clonotype was recovered from an adult with an advanced solid tumor such as melanoma, head and neck, liver or kidney cancer. V and J are TRBV5-1 and TRBJ1-4, with TRBD1 as a possible D gene (6 bases). The sequences come from CD4+ or CD8+ T cells sorted from blood, collected in a trial of the OX40 agonist ivuxolimab. The CDR3 coding sequence is TGCGCCAGCAGCTTGTCTGGGGGCGGTGAAAAACTGTTTTTT. It encodes CASSLSGGGEKLFF.